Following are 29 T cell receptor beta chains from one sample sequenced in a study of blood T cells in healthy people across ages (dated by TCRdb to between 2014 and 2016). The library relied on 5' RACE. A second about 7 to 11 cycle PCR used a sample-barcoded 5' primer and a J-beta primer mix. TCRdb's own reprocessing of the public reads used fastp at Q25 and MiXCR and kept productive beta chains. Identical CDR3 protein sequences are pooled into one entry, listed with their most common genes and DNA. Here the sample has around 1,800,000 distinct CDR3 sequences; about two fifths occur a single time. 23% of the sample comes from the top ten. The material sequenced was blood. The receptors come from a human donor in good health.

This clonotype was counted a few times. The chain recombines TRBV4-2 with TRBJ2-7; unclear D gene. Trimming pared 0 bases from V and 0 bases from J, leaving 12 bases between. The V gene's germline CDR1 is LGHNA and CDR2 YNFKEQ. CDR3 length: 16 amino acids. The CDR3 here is CASSQDYAISSYEQYF. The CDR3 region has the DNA TGTGCCAGCAGCCAAGATTATGCGATAAGCTCCTACGAGCAGTACTTC.

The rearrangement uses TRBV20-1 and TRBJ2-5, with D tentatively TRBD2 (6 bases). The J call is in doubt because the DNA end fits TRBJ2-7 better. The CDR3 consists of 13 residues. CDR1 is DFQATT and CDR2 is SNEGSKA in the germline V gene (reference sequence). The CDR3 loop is CSASNLADIEQYF. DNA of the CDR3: TGCAGTGCTAGCAACTTAGCGGATATCGAGCAGTACTTC.

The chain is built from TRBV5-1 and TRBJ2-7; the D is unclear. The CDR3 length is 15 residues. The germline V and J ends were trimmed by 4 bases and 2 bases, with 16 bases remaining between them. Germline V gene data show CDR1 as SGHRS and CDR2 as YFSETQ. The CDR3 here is CASSLLPQKAYEQYF. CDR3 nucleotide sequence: TGCGCCAGCAGCCTACTCCCTCAAAAGGCCTACGAGCAGTACTTC.

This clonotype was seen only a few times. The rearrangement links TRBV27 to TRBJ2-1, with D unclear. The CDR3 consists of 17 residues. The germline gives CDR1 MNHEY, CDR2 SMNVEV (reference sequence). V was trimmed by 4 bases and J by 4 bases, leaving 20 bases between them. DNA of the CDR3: TGTGCCAGCAGTTACCCCACGGGTCAAGGGAATTACAATGAGCAGTTCTTC. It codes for CASSYPTGQGNYNEQFF.

CDR3: CASSHLFAQNTEAFF. The CDR3 DNA sequence: TGCGCCAGCAGCCACCTCTTCGCCCAGAACACTGAAGCTTTCTTT. This chain uses TRBV4-1 with TRBJ1-1; D uncertain. Germline assignment: CDR1 MGHRA and CDR2 YSYEKL. The CDR3 has 15 residues. Trimming left V 3 bases short and J 1 base short, with 12 bases between.

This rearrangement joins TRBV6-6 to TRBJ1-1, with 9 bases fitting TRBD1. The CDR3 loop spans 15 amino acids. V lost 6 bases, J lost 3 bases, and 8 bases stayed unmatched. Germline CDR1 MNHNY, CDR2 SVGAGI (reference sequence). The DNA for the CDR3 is TGTGCCAGCAGCCTCTCACAGGGGGCTGACACTGAAGCTTTCTTT. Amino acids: CASSLSQGADTEAFF.

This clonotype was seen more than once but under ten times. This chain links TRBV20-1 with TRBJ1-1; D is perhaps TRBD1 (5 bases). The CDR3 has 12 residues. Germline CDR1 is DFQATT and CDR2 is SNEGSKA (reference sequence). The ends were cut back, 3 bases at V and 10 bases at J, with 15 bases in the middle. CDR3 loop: CSASKGVEGAFF. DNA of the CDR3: TGCAGTGCTAGTAAAGGGGTGGAAGGAGCTTTCTTT.

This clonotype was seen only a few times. The CDR3 reads CSVEDGRRGETEAFF. The CDR3 DNA sequence: TGCAGCGTTGAAGACGGGCGGAGGGGCGAAACTGAAGCTTTCTTT. V is TRBV29-1 and J is TRBJ1-1; D possibly corresponds to TRBD1 (5 bases). Trimming left V 0 bases short and J 5 bases short, with 16 bases between. Germline values: CDR1 SQVTM, CDR2 ANQGSEA. The CDR3 loop spans 15 amino acids.

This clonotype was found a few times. The CDR3 protein is CASSLAGTSYTDTQYF. The CDR3 coding sequence is TGCGCCAGCAGCTTAGCCGGGACTAGCTACACAGATACGCAGTATTTT. The V call is TRBV4-1, the J call TRBJ2-3, with TRBD2 matching over 9 bases. V shed 5 bases and J 2 bases; nucleotides not matched to a gene: 8. This CDR3 comprises 16 residues. CDR1 and CDR2 from the germline V gene are MGHRA and YSYEKL.

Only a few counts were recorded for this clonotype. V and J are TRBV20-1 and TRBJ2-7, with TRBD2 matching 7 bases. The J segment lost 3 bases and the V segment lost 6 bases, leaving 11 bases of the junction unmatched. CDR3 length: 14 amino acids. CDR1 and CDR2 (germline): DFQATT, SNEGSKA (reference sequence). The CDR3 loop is CSATRAGRFYEQYF. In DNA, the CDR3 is TGCAGTGCGACCCGAGCGGGGCGATTCTACGAGCAGTACTTC.

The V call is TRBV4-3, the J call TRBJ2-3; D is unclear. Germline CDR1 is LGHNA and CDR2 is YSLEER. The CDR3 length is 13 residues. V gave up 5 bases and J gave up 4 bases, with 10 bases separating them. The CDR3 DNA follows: TGCGCCAGCAGCGCCCGTATCCCAGATACGCAGTATTTT. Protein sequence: CASSARIPDTQYF.

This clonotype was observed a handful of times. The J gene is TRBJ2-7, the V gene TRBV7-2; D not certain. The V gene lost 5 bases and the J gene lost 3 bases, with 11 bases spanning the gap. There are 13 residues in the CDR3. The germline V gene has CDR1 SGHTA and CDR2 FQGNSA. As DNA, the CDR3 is TGTGCCAGCAGCCAAATCGCCGGCTACGAGCAGTACTTC. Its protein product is CASSQIAGYEQYF.

CDR3 DNA sequence: TGTGCCAGCAGCCCCGGGGGGAGGGTCAATTCACCCCTCCACTTT. Translation: CASSPGGRVNSPLHF. The rearrangement uses TRBV12-3 or TRBV12-4 and TRBJ1-6; possible D gene TRBD1, 5 bases. CDR3 length: 15 residues. V was shortened by 6 bases and J by 7 bases, with 16 bases between the two germline ends.

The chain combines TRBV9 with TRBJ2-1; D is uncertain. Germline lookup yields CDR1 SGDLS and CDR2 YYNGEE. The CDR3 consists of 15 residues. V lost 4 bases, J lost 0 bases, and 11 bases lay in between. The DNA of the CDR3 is TGTGCCAGCAGCACCGGGCCCAGCTCCTACAATGAGCAGTTCTTC. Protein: CASSTGPSSYNEQFF.

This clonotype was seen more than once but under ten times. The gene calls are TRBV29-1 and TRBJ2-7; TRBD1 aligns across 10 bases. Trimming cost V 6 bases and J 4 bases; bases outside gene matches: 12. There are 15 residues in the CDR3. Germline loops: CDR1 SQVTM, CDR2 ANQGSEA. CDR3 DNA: TGCAGCGTGACATCCGGTGACAGGGGGCCATACGAGCAGTACTTC. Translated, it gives CSVTSGDRGPYEQYF.

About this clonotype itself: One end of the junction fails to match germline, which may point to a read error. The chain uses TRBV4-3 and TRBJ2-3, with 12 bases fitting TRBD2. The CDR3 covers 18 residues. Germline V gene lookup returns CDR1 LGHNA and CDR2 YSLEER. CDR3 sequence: CASSQGLAGDLRTDTRYF. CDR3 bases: TGCGCCAGCAGCCAAGGACTAGCGGGGGACCTTCGCACAGATACGCGGTATTTT.

The CDR3 sequence is CASSDSRQGAFGVGYGYTF. The CDR3, as DNA: TGTGCCAGCAGTGATTCAAGACAGGGGGCGTTTGGGGTCGGCTATGGCTACACCTTC. The V gene is TRBV25-1, the J gene TRBJ1-2; 10 bases map to TRBD1. V was clipped by 3 bases and J by 4 bases; unmatched bases: 17. Germline V gives CDR1 MGHDK, CDR2 SYGVNS. The CDR3 totals 19 residues.

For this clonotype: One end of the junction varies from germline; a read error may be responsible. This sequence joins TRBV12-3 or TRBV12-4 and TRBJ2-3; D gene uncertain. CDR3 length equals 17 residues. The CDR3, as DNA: TGTGCCAGCACCCAATATCCCCCTGAAGGGCGCACAGATACACAGTATTTT. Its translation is CASTQYPPEGRTDTQYF.

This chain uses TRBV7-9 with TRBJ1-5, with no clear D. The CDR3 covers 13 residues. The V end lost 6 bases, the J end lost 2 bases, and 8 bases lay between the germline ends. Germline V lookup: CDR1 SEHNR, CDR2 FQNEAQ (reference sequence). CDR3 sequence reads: CASRSEGNQPQHF. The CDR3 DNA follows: TGTGCCAGCAGGTCGGAGGGCAATCAGCCCCAGCATTTT.

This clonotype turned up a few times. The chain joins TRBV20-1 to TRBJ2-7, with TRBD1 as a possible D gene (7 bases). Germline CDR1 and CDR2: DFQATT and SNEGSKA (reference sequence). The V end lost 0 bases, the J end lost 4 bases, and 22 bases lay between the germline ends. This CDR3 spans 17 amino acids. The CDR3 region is CSARDQVPQGGIYEQYF. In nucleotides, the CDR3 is TGCAGTGCTAGAGATCAGGTCCCCCAGGGGGGCATTTACGAGCAGTACTTC.

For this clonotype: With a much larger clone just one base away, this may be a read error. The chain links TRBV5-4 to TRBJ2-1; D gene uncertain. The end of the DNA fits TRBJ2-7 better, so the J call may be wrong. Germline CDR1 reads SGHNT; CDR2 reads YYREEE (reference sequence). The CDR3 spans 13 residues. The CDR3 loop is CASSLPTRNEQYF. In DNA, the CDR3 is TGTGCCAGCAGCTTACCTACGAGGAATGAGCAGTACTTC.

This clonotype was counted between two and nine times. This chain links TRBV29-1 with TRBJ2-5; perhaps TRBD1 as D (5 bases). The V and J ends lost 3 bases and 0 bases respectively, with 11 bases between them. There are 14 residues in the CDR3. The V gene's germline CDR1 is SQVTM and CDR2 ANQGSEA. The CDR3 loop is CSVESTVYQETQYF. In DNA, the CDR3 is TGCAGCGTTGAGTCGACAGTCTACCAAGAGACCCAGTACTTC.

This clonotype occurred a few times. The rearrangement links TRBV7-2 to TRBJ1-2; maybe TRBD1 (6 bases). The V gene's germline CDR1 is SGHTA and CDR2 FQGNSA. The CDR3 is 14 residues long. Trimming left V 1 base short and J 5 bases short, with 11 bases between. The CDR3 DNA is TGTGCCAGCAGCTTAGGGGGGGCGGGGTATGGCTACACCTTC. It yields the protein CASSLGGAGYGYTF.

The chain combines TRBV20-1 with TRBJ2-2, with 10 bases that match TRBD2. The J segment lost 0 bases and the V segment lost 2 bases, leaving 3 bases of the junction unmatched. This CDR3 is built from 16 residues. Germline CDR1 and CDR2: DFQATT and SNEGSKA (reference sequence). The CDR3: CSARISGGSNTGELFF. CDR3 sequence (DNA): TGCAGTGCTAGAATTAGCGGGGGGTCGAACACCGGGGAGCTGTTTTTT.

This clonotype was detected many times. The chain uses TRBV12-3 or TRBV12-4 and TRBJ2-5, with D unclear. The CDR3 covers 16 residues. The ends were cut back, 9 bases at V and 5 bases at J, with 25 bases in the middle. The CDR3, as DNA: TGTGCCAGGCGACCCCACGGCAGTCGACCCAAGGAGACCCAGTACTTC. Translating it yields CARRPHGSRPKETQYF.

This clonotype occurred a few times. The CDR3 DNA reads as TGCGCCAGCAGCTTGGCCGGTACGAAGAATGAGCAGTTCTTC. Translation gives CASSLAGTKNEQFF. J is TRBJ2-1 and V is TRBV5-1; no clear D. CDR1 is SGHRS and CDR2 is YFSETQ in the germline V gene. There are 14 residues in the CDR3. V gave up 0 bases and J gave up 7 bases, with 11 bases separating them. Full variable domain (missing parts from reference TRBV5-1 and TRBJ2-1): KAGVTQTPRYLIKTRGQQVTLSCSPISGHRSVSWYQQTPGQGLQFLFEYFSETQRNKGNFPGRFSGRQFSNSRSEMNVSTLELGDSALYLCASSLAGTKNEQFFGPGTRLTVL.

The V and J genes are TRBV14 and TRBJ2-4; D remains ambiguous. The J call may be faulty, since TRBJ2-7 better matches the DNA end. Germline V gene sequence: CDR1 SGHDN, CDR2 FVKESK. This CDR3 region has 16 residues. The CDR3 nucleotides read TGTGCCAGCAGCCAAGAACTCACCTGGGGATCCTACGAGCAGTACTTC. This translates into CASSQELTWGSYEQYF.

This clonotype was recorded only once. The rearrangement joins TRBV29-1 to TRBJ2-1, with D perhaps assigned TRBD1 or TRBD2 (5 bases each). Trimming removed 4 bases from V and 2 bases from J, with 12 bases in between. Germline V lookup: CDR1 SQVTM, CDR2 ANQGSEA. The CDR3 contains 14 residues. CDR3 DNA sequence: TGCAGCGTTGTACCCGGGACCCCCTACAATGAGCAGTTCTTC. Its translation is CSVVPGTPYNEQFF.

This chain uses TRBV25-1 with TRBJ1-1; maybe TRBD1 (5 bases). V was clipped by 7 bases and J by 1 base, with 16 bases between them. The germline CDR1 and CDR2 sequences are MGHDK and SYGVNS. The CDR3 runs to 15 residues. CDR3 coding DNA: TGTGCCAGCACCAGGGAGGCAGGGTGGAACACTGAAGCTTTCTTT. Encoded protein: CASTREAGWNTEAFF.